One sample yielded the 4 T cell receptor beta chains listed below, sequenced in a study of cytomegalovirus exposure and HLA in healthy donors. The PCR employed 60 Vbeta primers together with 13 Jbeta primers. Method: immunoSEQ multiplex PCR; TCRdb's copy keeps in-frame clones and lacks some. The table records about 180,000 clones, about 82% of them present only once. Sequencing was carried out using PBMCs. These receptors originate from a man between 18 and 35 years old in good health and CMV-seronegative.

The rearrangement links TRBV19 to TRBJ1-5, with TRBD1 identical over 10 bases. V lost 7 bases to trimming and J lost 6 bases; unmatched junction nucleotides: 6. The CDR3 is 14 residues long. Germline CDR1 is LNHDA and CDR2 is SQIVND (reference sequence). The CDR3 region is CASTSGTGAQPQHF. The CDR3 DNA sequence: TGTGCCAGTACTTCAGGGACAGGGGCTCAGCCCCAGCATTTT. The full variable domain, its missing parts supplied by reference TRBV19 and TRBJ1-5, is DGGITQSPKYLFRKEGQNVTLSCEQNLNHDAMYWYRQDPGQGLRLIYYSQIVNDFQKGDIAEGYSVSREKKESFPLTVTSAQKNPTAFYLCASTSGTGAQPQHFGDGTRLSIL.

This clone was observed a few times. V usage is TRBV5-1 and J usage is TRBJ1-4, with 7 bases aligning to TRBD1. Germline-derived CDR1 and CDR2 are SGHRS and YFSETQ. The CDR3 runs to 15 residues. Trimming took 4 bases from V and 8 from J; bases not matched to a gene: 11. CDR3 coding DNA: TGCGCCAGCAGCACAGCCGGGACAGCGGCGGAAAAACTGTTTTTT. It specifies CASSTAGTAAEKLFF. Based on the CDR3 plus reference TRBV5-1 and TRBJ1-4, the full variable domain is KAGVTQTPRYLIKTRGQQVTLSCSPISGHRSVSWYQQTPGQGLQFLFEYFSETQRNKGNFPGRFSGRQFSNSRSEMNVSTLELGDSALYLCASSTAGTAAEKLFFGSGTQLSVL.

This clone has just a few counts. This chain uses TRBV6-5 with TRBJ1-6; 9 bases are a match to TRBD1. Germline CDR1 reads MNHEY; CDR2 reads SVGAGI. The CDR3 covers 14 residues. V was clipped by 4 bases and J by 10 bases; unmatched bases: 5. CDR3 nucleotide sequence: TGTGCCAGCAGTTGGACAGGGGAACTCTCACCCCTCCACTTT. Translation: CASSWTGELSPLHF.

CDR3 amino acids: CASSPVWRNTGELFF. The CDR3, as DNA: TGCGCCAGCAGCCCCGTATGGAGAAACACCGGGGAGCTGTTTTTT. The chain uses TRBV5-1 and TRBJ2-2; no clear D. Germline V gene sequence: CDR1 SGHRS, CDR2 YFSETQ. This CDR3 is 15 amino acids long. Trimming cost V 4 bases and J 2 bases, with 12 bases left between them.